This TCR beta chain is drawn from a study of monozygotic twins with inflammatory bowel disease. TCRdb re-called the 5' RACE reads; one entry per CDR3 protein, DNA not given. Seen in this sample are some 150,000 distinct CDR3 sequences; the ten most common clones hold around 7.2%. CDR1 is SGHNT and CDR2 is YYREEE in the germline V gene (reference sequence). The CDR3 contains 15 residues. Blood was drawn once per donor, and each sample measured 2.5 to 3 ml. General observations from the study: No separation of different T cell subtypes was possible.

Notes on this clonotype: Its antigen is currently unknown.

This TCR was recovered from a human donor with ulcerative colitis or Crohn's disease, or a healthy co-twin of an affected twin (not recorded which). Sequencing was carried out using blood. The chain has TRBV5-4 and TRBJ2-5; the D call from TCRdb, TRBD1, cannot be confirmed without DNA. CDR3 sequence: CASSLPSGGLETQYF.